This T cell receptor beta chain was sequenced in a study of blood T cell repertoires in COVID-19. Study-wide context: The origin of the acute and convalescent COVID-19 samples was the United States, Italy and Spain. T cells, B-cell-depleted T cells, or PBMCs supplied cDNA or gDNA.

Authors' methods: Estimated nucleated cell counts came from reference gene primer amplification. The repertoire was sequenced with immunoSEQ multiplex PCR; TCRdb's copy has only in-frame clones and lacks some. V and J calls and clone size are given by that table; D and trimming were obtained from the DNA. The sample yields approximately 21,000 clones, approximately 90% seen once. From germline, CDR1 is SGHDT and CDR2 YYEEEE. This CDR3 contains 15 residues. Trimming cost V 0 bases and J 5 bases, with 15 bases left between them. The sequencing sample was made of peripheral blood. This TCR was recovered from a human donor with active COVID-19. The donor label of this sample is uncertain. The rearrangement uses TRBV5-6 and TRBJ2-7; D possibly corresponds to TRBD2 (5 bases). For the CDR3, the DNA is TGTGCCAGCAGCTTGGTGGGCGGGCATTCGGACGAGCAGTACTTC. Its protein is CASSLVGGHSDEQYF.